Shown below are 3 T cell receptor beta chains from a single sample sequenced in a study of blood T cell repertoires in COVID-19. The table came from immunoSEQ multiplex PCR; TCRdb's copy has only in-frame clones and leaves some out. There are a few hundred thousand clones in the sample; 89% occur only once, and about 2% lies in the top ten. The sample consisted of peripheral blood. These receptors were obtained from a woman in her twenties or thirties with COVID-19, enrolled during active disease.

This chain links TRBV7-3 with TRBJ2-5; D is possibly TRBD2 (6 bases). CDR1 is SGHTA, CDR2 FQGTGA, per germline. Trimming stripped 1 base from V and 9 bases from J, with 18 bases between. This CDR3 has 15 residues. This CDR3 is CASSLNSGGAAAQYF. CDR3 bases: TGTGCCAGCAGCTTAAATAGCGGTGGTGCCGCGGCCCAGTACTTC.

The V call is TRBV3-1 (or the pseudogene TRBV3-2), the J call TRBJ2-7; D remains unclear. Germline loops: CDR1 LGHDT, CDR2 YNNKEL (reference sequence). The CDR3 runs 14 residues. The V end was cut by 2 bases, the J end by 3 bases, with 11 bases between. CDR3 nucleotide sequence: TGTGCCAGCAGCCAAAATTTTGAGGACTACGAGCAGTACGTC. It yields the protein CASSQNFEDYEQYV.

This clone was counted a single time. Distinct nucleotide sequences in the sample also encode this CDR3. The chain combines TRBV18 with TRBJ2-6, with 10 bases fitting TRBD1. The CDR3 is 18 residues long. Unmatched junction bases numbered 5, after V lost 3 bases and J lost 0 bases. Germline V lookup: CDR1 KGHSH, CDR2 LQKENI. The CDR3 coding sequence is TGTGCCAGCTCACCTCGGACAGGGGGAGGCTCTGGGGCCAACGTCCTGACTTTC. Translation gives CASSPRTGGGSGANVLTF.